These 8 T cell receptor beta chains came from one sample sequenced in a study of blood T cell repertoires in COVID-19. Libraries were prepared by immunoSEQ multiplex PCR; TCRdb keeps only in-frame clonotypes and omits some of them. The sample has 200,000 to 250,000 clones, 85% to 90% seen once. Material for sequencing was peripheral blood. All receptors derive from a man in his sixties with acute or convalescent COVID-19.

V is TRBV20-1 and J is TRBJ1-2, with TRBD1 identical over 9 bases. Trimming cost V 3 bases and J 12 bases; bases outside gene matches: 5. The CDR3 is 11 residues long. Per germline, CDR1 DFQATT and CDR2 SNEGSKA (reference sequence). In nucleotides, the CDR3 is TGCAGTGCTAGGAGGGACAGGGTAAACACCTTC. Its translation is CSARRDRVNTF.

The rearrangement uses TRBV19 and TRBJ2-1, with 11 bases identical to TRBD1. The germline V gene encodes CDR1 LNHDA and CDR2 SQIVND (reference sequence). V was pared by 8 bases and J by 6 bases, with 12 bases of the junction left unmatched. CDR3 length: 16 residues. CDR3 sequence reads: CASSFLPGQGGNEQFF. The CDR3 bases are TGTGCCAGTTCTTTCTTACCGGGACAGGGGGGCAATGAGCAGTTCTTC.

This sequence joins TRBV9 and TRBJ2-4, with a possible D match to TRBD1 (5 bases). Trimming stripped 0 bases from V and 5 bases from J, with 12 bases between. The CDR3 spans 15 residues. Germline CDR1 is SGDLS and CDR2 is YYNGEE. For the CDR3, the DNA is TGTGCCAGCAGCGTAGAGGGGCAGGGTGAAAACATTCAGTACTTC. Its translation is CASSVEGQGENIQYF.

The chain is built from TRBV3-1 (or the pseudogene TRBV3-2) and TRBJ2-1, with unresolved D. V lost 2 bases, J lost 0 bases, and 17 bases lay in between. This CDR3 is 18 amino acids long. The germline V gene has CDR1 LGHDT and CDR2 YNNKEL (reference sequence). This CDR3 reads CASSQSSSAARSYNEQFF. DNA for the CDR3: TGTGCCAGCAGCCAATCTAGTTCGGCGGCCCGCTCCTACAATGAGCAGTTCTTC.

Here the CDR3 DNA reads TGCGCCAGCAGCGGGCAGGCCGGTGAGGGTTGGGGTGAAAAACTGTTTTTT. Translated: CASSGQAGEGWGEKLFF. The rearrangement uses TRBV4-1 and TRBJ1-4; D call uncertain. Germline V lookup: CDR1 MGHRA, CDR2 YSYEKL. The V and J ends lost 5 bases and 7 bases respectively, with 23 bases between them. This CDR3 spans 17 amino acids.

The chain is built from TRBV3-1 (or the pseudogene TRBV3-2) and TRBJ1-1; D is ambiguous. This CDR3 has 13 amino acids. Germline CDR1 is LGHDT and CDR2 is YNNKEL (reference sequence). V was pared by 1 base and J by 1 base, with 4 bases between. CDR3 in DNA: TGTGCCAGCAGCCAAGCAGGGAACACTGAAGCTTTCTTT. Its translation: CASSQAGNTEAFF.

This clone was seen a handful of times. V and J are TRBV5-5 and TRBJ1-2; D possibly corresponds to TRBD1 (5 bases). V was cut by 3 bases and J by 6 bases, with 15 bases left in between. Per germline, CDR1 SGHKS and CDR2 YYEKEE (reference sequence). The CDR3 contains 14 residues. The CDR3 region is CASSYGQPLDGYTF. The CDR3, as DNA: TGTGCCAGCAGCTACGGACAACCGCTGGATGGCTACACCTTC.

This chain joins TRBV19 and TRBJ2-5; 10 bases align to TRBD2. This CDR3 spans 16 amino acids. The V segment lost 5 bases and the J segment 2 bases; nucleotides outside the gene matches: 8. Germline CDR1 LNHDA, CDR2 SQIVND (reference sequence). The CDR3 nucleotides read TGTGCCAGTAGTCCTAGGACTAGCGGAGTGCAAGAGACCCAGTACTTC. As protein: CASSPRTSGVQETQYF.